This T cell receptor beta chain appears in the sequencing data of a study of T cells after posttransplantation cyclophosphamide. The CDR3 loop spans 16 amino acids. V trimming: 3 bases; J trimming: 6 bases; junction bases outside the gene matches: 10. Germline V lookup: CDR1 MDHEN, CDR2 SYDVKM. General study findings and limits: Blood and skin or GI T cell repertoires showed limited TRB overlap.

At least ten counts were recorded for this clone. Antigen: not known. The repertoire was sequenced with immunoSEQ multiplex PCR; TCRdb's copy has only in-frame clones and lacks some. There are around 39,000 clones in the sample, none observed a single time. This chain links TRBV28 with TRBJ2-1; 8 bases align to TRBD1. The receptor's source is a girl under 18 in good health, CMV-negative, and a related stem cell transplant donor. Specimen: PBMCs. As DNA, the CDR3 is TGTGCCAGCAGTTTTGTATTAAGACAGGGGAGCAATGAGCAGTTCTTC. This encodes CASSFVLRQGSNEQFF.